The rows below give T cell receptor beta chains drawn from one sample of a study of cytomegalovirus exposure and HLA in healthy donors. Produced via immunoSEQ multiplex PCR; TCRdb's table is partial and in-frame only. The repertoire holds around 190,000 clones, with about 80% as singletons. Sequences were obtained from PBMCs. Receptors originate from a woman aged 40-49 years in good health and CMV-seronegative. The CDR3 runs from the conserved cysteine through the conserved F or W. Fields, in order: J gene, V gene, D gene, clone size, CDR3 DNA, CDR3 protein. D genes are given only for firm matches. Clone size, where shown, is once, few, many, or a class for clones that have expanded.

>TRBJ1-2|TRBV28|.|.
TGTGCCAGCTTTCGTCCCCCTATGGGCTACACCTTC
CASFRPPMGYTF
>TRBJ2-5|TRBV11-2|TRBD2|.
TGTGCCAGCAGCAAAGGACTAGCGGGAGGGCGGGAGACCCAGTACTTC
CASSKGLAGGRETQYF
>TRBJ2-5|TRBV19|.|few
TGTGCCAGTAGCGTTCAGGGCCAGGTGCTGACCCAGTACTTC
CASSVQGQVLTQYF
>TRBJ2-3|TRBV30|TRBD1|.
TGTGCCTGGACTCAGGGGGGCACAGATACGCAGTATTTT
CAWTQGGTDTQYF
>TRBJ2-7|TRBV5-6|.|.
TGTGCCAGCAGCTCGGTTATTCGGGGATACGAGCAGTACTTC
CASSSVIRGYEQYF
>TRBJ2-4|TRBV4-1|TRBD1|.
TGCGCCAGCAGCCAAGATCCTAGGGGGACAGGGAAAAACATTCAGTACTTC
CASSQDPRGTGKNIQYF
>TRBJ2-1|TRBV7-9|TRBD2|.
TGTGCCAGCAGCTTCGGTCGACTAGCGGGACTCAATGAGCAGTTCTTC
CASSFGRLAGLNEQFF
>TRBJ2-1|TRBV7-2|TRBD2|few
TGTGCCAGCAGCCCCCCCGGGCTAGCGGGAGGCAATGAGCAGTTCTTC
CASSPPGLAGGNEQFF
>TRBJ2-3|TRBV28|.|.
TGTGCCAGCAGTTTATGGACAGCCGGTCGAGATACGCAGTATTTT
CASSLWTAGRDTQYF
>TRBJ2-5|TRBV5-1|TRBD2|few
TGCGCCAGCAGCTTGTTTGGGACTACGAATACCCTGATTTGGACCCAGTACTTC
CASSLFGTTNTLIWTQYF
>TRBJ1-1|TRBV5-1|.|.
TGCGCCAGCAGCTTGGCCTCAGGGAGGGTGAACACTGAAGCTTTCTTT
CASSLASGRVNTEAFF
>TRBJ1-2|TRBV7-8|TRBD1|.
TGTGCCAGCAGCTCGGACAGGGAGGGCTATGGCTACACCTTC
CASSSDREGYGYTF
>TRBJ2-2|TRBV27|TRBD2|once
TGTGCCAGCAGCCAGAGCGGGAGGGCGAACACCGGGGAGCTGTTTTTT
CASSQSGRANTGELFF
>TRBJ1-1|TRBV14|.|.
TGTGCCAGCAGCCAAGACTTGAACACTGAAGCTTTCTTT
CASSQDLNTEAFF
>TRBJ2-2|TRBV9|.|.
TGTGCCAGCAGGAAAGGGACTGCATCGAACACCGGGGAGCTGTTTTTT
CASRKGTASNTGELFF
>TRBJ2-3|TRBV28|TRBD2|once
TGTGCCAGCAGTTTAATTGGGTCTGGCGGGAGGGCCCCAGATACGCAGTATTTT
CASSLIGSGGRAPDTQYF
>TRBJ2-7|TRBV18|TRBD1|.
TGTGCCAGCTCATCCCGGGACAGAGGAACTATCTCCTACGAGCAGTACTTC
CASSSRDRGTISYEQYF
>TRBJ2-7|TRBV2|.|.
TGTGCCAGCAGTGGCAGGGGCGAATATGCCTACGAGCAGTACTTC
CASSGRGEYAYEQYF
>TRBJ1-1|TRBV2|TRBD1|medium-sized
TGTGCCAGCAGGACAGGGGATATGAACACTGAAGCTTTCTTT
CASRTGDMNTEAFF
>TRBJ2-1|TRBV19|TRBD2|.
TGTGCCACTAATCAGCGGGGGGGGTCAAATGAGCAGTTCTTC
CATNQRGGSNEQFF
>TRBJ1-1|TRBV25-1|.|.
TGTGCCAGCAGTGAATTCTCCGGTCACACTGAAGCTTTCTTT
CASSEFSGHTEAFF
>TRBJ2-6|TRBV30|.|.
TGTGCCTGGTCACAGGGAACAGGGGCCAACGTCCTGACTTTC
CAWSQGTGANVLTF
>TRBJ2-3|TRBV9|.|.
TGTGCCAGCAGCGCGGGACTCCCCCCAGATACGCAGTATTTT
CASSAGLPPDTQYF
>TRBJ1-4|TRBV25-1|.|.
TGTGCCAGCTCCCCGGGACAATATGCAACTAATGAAAAACTGTTTTTT
CASSPGQYATNEKLFF
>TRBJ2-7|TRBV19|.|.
TGTGCCAGTAGTATAGCAGGCTTGAGCTCCTACGAGCAGTACTTC
CASSIAGLSSYEQYF
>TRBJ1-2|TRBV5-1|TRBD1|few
TGCGCCAGCAGCCTCGGGACAGGGGGCGCGTATGGCTACACCTTC
CASSLGTGGAYGYTF
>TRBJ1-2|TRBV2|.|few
TGTGCCAGCAGCCGGACAGTTGGACCCTATGGCTACACCTTC
CASSRTVGPYGYTF
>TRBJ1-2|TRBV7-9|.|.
TGTGCCAGCAGCTTAACCGAGGACTATGGCTACACCTTC
CASSLTEDYGYTF
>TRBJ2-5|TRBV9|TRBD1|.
TGTGCCAGCAGCGTAAATCCGGGACAGGGACAAGAGACCCAGTACTTC
CASSVNPGQGQETQYF
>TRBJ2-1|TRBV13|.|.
TGTGCCAGCAGCCGCGCCCCAGGGCTGCAGTTCTTC
CASSRAPGLQFF
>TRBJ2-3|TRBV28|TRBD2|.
TGTGCCAGCAGTCTTAAAAGGACTAGCGGAGATACGCAGTATTTT
CASSLKRTSGDTQYF
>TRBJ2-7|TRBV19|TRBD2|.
TGTGCCAGTAGTACTAGCGGGGGGCCCTACGAGCAGTACTTC
CASSTSGGPYEQYF